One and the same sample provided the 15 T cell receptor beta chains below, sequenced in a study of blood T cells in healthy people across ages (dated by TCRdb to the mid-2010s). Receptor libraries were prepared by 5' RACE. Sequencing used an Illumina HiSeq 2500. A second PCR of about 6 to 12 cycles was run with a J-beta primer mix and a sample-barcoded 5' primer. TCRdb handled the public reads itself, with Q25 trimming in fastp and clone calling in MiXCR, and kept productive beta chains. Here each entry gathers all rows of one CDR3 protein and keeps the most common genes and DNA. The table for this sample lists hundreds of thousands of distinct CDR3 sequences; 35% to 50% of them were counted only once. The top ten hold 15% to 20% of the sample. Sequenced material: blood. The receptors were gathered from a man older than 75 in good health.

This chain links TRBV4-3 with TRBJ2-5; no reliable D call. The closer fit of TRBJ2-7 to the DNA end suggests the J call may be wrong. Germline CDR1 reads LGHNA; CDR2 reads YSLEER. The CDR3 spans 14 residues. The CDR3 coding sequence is TGCGCCAGCAGCCAAGGTCTCTCCGACTACGAGCAGTACTTC. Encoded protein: CASSQGLSDYEQYF.

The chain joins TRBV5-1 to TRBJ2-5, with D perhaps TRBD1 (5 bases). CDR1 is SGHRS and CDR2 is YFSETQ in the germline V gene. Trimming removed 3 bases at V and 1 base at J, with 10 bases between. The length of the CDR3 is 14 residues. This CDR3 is CASSYTGVQETQYF. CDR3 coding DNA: TGCGCCAGCAGCTACACAGGAGTCCAAGAGACCCAGTACTTC.

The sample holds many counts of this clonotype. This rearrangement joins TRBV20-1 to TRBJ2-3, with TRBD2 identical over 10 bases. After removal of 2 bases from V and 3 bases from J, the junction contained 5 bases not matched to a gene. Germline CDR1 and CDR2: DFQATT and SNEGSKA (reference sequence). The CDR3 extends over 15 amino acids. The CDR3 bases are TGCAGTGCTAGACTTCCGACTAGCGGGACAGATACGCAGTATTTT. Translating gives CSARLPTSGTDTQYF.

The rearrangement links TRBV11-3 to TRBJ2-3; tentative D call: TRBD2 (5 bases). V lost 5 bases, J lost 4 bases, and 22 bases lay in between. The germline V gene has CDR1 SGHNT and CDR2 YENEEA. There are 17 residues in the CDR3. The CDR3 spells CASSRNRADGSSDTQYF. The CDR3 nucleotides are TGTGCCAGCAGCCGAAACCGGGCCGATGGGAGTTCAGATACGCAGTATTTT.

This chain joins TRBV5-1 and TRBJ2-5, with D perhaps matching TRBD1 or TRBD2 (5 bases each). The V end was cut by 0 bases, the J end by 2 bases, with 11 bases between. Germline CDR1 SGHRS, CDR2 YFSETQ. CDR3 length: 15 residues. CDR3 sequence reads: CASSLVTGPQETQYF. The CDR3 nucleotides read TGCGCCAGCAGCTTGGTTACGGGGCCACAAGAGACCCAGTACTTC.

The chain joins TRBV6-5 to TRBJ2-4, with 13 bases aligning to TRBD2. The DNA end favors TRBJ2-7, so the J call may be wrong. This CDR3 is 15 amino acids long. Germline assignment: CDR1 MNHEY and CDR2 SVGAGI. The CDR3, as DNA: TGTGCCAGCAGAGTGAGACTAGCGGGAGGCCACGAGCAGTACTTC. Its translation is CASRVRLAGGHEQYF.

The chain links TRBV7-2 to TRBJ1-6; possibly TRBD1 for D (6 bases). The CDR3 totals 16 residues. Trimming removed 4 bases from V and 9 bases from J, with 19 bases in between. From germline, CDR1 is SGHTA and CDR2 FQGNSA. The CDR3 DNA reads TGTGCCAGCAGCTCCTTTACAGGGACGGGAGGTTCACCCCTCCACTTT. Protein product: CASSSFTGTGGSPLHF.

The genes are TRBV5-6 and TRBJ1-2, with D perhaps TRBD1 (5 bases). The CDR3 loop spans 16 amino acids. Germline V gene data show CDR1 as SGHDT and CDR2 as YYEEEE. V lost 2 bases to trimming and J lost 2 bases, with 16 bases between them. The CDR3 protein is CASSFLRGRANYGYTF. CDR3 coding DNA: TGTGCCAGCAGCTTTCTTCGGGGCAGGGCGAACTATGGCTACACCTTC.

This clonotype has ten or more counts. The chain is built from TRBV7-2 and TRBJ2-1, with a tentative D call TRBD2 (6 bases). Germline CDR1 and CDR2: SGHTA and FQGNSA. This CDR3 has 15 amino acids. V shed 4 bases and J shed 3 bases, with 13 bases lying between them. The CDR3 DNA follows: TGTGCCAGCAGCTCCCTCGGGGGAGGCTACAATGAGCAGTTCTTC. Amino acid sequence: CASSSLGGGYNEQFF. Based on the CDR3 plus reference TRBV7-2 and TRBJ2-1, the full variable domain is GAGVSQSPSNKVTEKGKDVELRCDPISGHTALYWYRQSLGQGLEFLIYFQGNSAPDKSGLPSDRFSAERTGGSVSTLTIQRTQQEDSAVYLCASSSLGGGYNEQFFGPGTRLTVL.

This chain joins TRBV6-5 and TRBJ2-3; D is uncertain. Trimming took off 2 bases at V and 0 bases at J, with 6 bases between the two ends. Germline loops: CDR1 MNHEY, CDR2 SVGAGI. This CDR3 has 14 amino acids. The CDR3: CASSYGISTDTQYF. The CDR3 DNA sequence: TGTGCCAGCAGTTACGGTATCAGCACAGATACGCAGTATTTT.

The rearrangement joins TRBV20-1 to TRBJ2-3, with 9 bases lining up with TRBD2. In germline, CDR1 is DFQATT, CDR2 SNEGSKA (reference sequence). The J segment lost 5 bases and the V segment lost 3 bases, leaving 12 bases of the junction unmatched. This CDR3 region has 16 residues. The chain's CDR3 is CSARTPGLAGEDTQYF. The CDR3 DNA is TGCAGTGCTAGGACTCCGGGATTAGCGGGAGAAGATACGCAGTATTTT.

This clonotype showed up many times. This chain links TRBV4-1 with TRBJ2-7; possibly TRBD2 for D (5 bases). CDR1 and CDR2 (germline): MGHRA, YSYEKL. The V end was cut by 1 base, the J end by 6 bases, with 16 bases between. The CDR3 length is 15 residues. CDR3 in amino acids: CASSQVASRELEQYF. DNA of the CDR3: TGCGCCAGCAGCCAAGTGGCGTCAAGGGAGCTCGAGCAGTACTTC.

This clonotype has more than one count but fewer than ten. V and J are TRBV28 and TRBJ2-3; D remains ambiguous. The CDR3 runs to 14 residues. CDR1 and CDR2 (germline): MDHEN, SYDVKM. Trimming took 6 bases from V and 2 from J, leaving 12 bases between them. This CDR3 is CASSFPQHTDTQYF. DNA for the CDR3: TGTGCCAGCAGCTTCCCCCAACACACAGATACGCAGTATTTT. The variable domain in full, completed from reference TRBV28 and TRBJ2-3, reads DVKVTQSSRYLVKRTGEKVFLECVQDMDHENMFWYRQDPGLGLRLIYFSYDVKMKEKGDIPEGYSVSREKKERFSLILESASTNQTSMYLCASSFPQHTDTQYFGPGTRLTVL.

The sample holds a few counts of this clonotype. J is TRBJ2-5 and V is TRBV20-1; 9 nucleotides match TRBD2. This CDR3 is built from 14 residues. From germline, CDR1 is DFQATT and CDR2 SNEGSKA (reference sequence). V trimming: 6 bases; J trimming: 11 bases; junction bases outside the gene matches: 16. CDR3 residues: CSAGRLAELGEQYF. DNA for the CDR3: TGCAGTGCGGGCCGACTAGCGGAACTCGGGGAGCAGTACTTC.

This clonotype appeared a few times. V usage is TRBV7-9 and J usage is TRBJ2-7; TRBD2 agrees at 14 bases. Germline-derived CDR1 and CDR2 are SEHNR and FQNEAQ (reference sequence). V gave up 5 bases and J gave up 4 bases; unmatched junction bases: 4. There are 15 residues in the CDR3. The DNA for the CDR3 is TGTGCCAGCAGCAATGGACTAGCGGGAGGATACGAGCAGTACTTC. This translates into CASSNGLAGGYEQYF.